This T cell receptor (beta chain) derives from a study of blood T cell repertoires in COVID-19. The length of the CDR3 is 18 residues. Produced via immunoSEQ multiplex PCR; TCRdb's table is partial and in-frame only. Among 310,000 or so clones listed, 87% were seen once. This receptor was taken from a woman aged 30 to 39 who had recovered from COVID-19. The chain couples TRBV1 to TRBJ2-1; TRBD2 is the table's D call and was not checked against the DNA. TRBV1 is designated a pseudogene. The sequencing sample was made of PBMCs or T cells enriched from blood (not recorded which). The CDR3 region has the DNA TGCACCAGCAGCCGTCCAGTCGACGTAGCGGGGGGGCCGGATGAGCAGTTCTTC. Protein: CTSSRPVDVAGGPDEQFF.